The 2 T cell receptor beta chains below were found in one sample sequenced in a study of blood T cells in healthy people across ages. Alongside a J-beta primer mix, a sample-barcoded 5' primer served in a second PCR lasting roughly 7 to 11 cycles. TCRdb analysed the 5' RACE reads with MiXCR anew, one entry per CDR3 protein. This table holds around 870,000 distinct CDR3 sequences, less than 35% found once. Sequenced material: blood. The receptors derive from a woman older than 75 in good health.

There are a few counts of this clonotype. The chain is built from TRBV6-5 and TRBJ2-7; 11 positions agree with TRBD1. This CDR3 contains 15 residues. With V trimmed by 7 bases and J by 5 bases, 10 bases remained unmatched. CDR1 and CDR2 from the germline V gene are MNHEY and SVGAGI. In DNA form, the CDR3 reads TGTGCCAGCACCCGGGGACAGGGGGGCCTCCACGAGCAGTACTTC. Amino acid sequence: CASTRGQGGLHEQYF.

As for this clonotype: A single base separates this from a much larger clone, so it may be a read error. V is TRBV7-8 and J is TRBJ2-3, with D possibly matching TRBD1 (6 bases). Trimming shortened V by 7 bases and J by 5 bases, and 16 bases separated the two germline ends. The CDR3 sequence is 14 residues long. Germline V gene data show CDR1 as SGHVS and CDR2 as FQNEAQ. In DNA, the CDR3 is TGTGCCAGCAACCAAAACAGGGATAAAGATACGCAGTATTTT. As protein: CASNQNRDKDTQYF.